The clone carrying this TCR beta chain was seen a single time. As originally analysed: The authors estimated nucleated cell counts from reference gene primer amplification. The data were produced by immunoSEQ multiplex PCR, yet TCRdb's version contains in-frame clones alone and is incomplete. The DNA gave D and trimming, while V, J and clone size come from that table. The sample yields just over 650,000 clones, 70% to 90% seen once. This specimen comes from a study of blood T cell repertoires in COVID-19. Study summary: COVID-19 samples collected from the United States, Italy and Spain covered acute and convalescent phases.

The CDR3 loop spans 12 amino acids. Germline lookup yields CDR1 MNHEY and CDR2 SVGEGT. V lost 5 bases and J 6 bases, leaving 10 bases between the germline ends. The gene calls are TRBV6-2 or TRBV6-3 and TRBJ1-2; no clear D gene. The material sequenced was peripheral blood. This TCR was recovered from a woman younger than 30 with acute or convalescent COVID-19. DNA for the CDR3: TGTGCCAGCAGTGACGACATACATGGCTACACCTTC. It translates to CASSDDIHGYTF.